Below, one T cell receptor (beta chain) is given with its context. After removal of 3 bases from V and 5 bases from J, the junction contained 6 bases not matched to a gene. Per the germline V gene, CDR1 is SEHNR and CDR2 is FQNEAQ (reference sequence). The CDR3 loop spans 16 amino acids. This sample is part of a study of identical twins. TCRdb called the 5' RACE reads again in MiXCR, with one record for every CDR3 protein. The repertoire holds around 480,000 distinct CDR3 sequences, with roughly an eighth as singletons. These same records also appear under a second study, on yellow fever vaccine responses in identical twins.

The sequenced sample consisted of CD4+ T cells sorted from blood. The rearrangement links TRBV7-9 to TRBJ2-5, with 13 positions matching TRBD2. This TCR derives from a woman aged 18-29 years in good health. The CDR3 spells CASSFGTSGISETQYF. Here the CDR3 DNA reads TGTGCCAGCAGCTTCGGGACTAGCGGGATATCGGAGACCCAGTACTTC.